This T cell receptor beta chain was captured by sequencing in a study of lymphopenia after photon versus proton radiotherapy. The protocol was immunoSEQ multiplex PCR, while the TCRdb copy is restricted to in-frame clones and leaves out a portion. Of 43,000 or so clones detected, roughly 85% appear once; the ten largest clones hold around 2%. Whole-study results and caveats: After the lymphocyte nadir, photon-treated repertoires showed oligoclonal expansion, especially of CD8+ Temra cells.

On this clone itself: As yet, its antigen is unknown.

V shed 1 base and J shed 4 bases, with 10 bases lying between them. The V gene's germline CDR1 is SEHNR and CDR2 FQNEAQ (reference sequence). The CDR3 is made up of 14 amino acids. The sample consisted of peripheral blood, taken from a patient treated with photon-based radiotherapy. The V call is TRBV7-9, the J call TRBJ2-5; D not resolved. The clonotype was recovered from a man aged 35 to 55 with gastric cancer. The CDR3: CASSLGLAAETQYF. In DNA, the CDR3 is TGTGCCAGCAGCTTAGGTTTGGCAGCAGAGACCCAGTACTTC. Combining the CDR3 with reference TRBV7-9 and TRBJ2-5 gives the whole variable domain DTGVSQNPRHKITKRGQNVTFRCDPISEHNRLYWYRQTLGQGPEFLTYFQNEAQLEKSRLLSDRFSAERPKGSFSTLEIQRTEQGDSAMYLCASSLGLAAETQYFGPGTRLLVL.